This is a list of T cell receptor beta chains from one sample in a study of blood T cell repertoires in COVID-19. Clones were sequenced by immunoSEQ multiplex PCR, and TCRdb holds only the in-frame ones, with some missing. Among about 150,000 clones, roughly nine tenths were seen once, and the ten largest hold over 12%. Sequencing was done on a sample of peripheral blood. Every receptor here comes from a woman aged 40 to 49 with acute or convalescent COVID-19. The CDR3 runs from the conserved cysteine through the conserved F or W. The D gene is left open where the match is weak. Clone size appears in some rows only: once, few, many, or a class for an expanded clone.

abundance	v_gene	j_gene	d_gene	CDR3nt	CDR3aa
once	TRBV30	TRBJ2-1	TRBD2	TGTGCCTGGGAGGCCATAATGGCGGGAGAAAGTTACAATGAGCAGTTCTTC	CAWEAIMAGESYNEQFF
NA	TRBV19	TRBJ2-3	TRBD2	TGTGCCAGTAGTATAGATCGGCGGGGGTACACAGATACGCAGTATTTT	CASSIDRRGYTDTQYF
once	TRBV10-3	TRBJ1-3	TRBD1	TGTGCCATCAGTGGAGGGGGACAGGGCGGCTCTGGAAACACCATATATTTT	CAISGGGQGGSGNTIYF
once	TRBV18	TRBJ2-2	TRBD1	TGTGCCAGCTCAGGACAGGGAAAGGCCGGGGAGCTGTTTTTT	CASSGQGKAGELFF
NA	TRBV6-4	TRBJ1-6	NA	TGTGCCAGCAGTGACAAGGTCGGGGGGAATTCACCCCTCCACTTT	CASSDKVGGNSPLHF
NA	TRBV15	TRBJ2-7	TRBD1	TGTGCCACCAGCAGCCACTACCCCGGGACAGGGGGCAACAGGGCTTCCTACGAGCAGTACTTC	CATSSHYPGTGGNRASYEQYF
NA	TRBV11-1	TRBJ2-1	TRBD2	TGTGCCAGCAGCCCTCGACTAGCGGGAACCTACAATGAGCAGTTCTTC	CASSPRLAGTYNEQFF
once	TRBV7-6	TRBJ2-3	TRBD2	TGTGCCAGCAGCTTAGTAGCGGGAGGCGACACAGATACGCAGTATTTT	CASSLVAGGDTDTQYF
NA	TRBV10-3	TRBJ1-1	TRBD1	TGTGCCATCAGTGATCGACAGGGGGACACTGAAGCTTTCTTT	CAISDRQGDTEAFF
once	TRBV28	TRBJ1-3	TRBD1	TGTGCCAGCAGCGGGACAGGGGGCGTTATGTCTGGAAACACCATATATTTT	CASSGTGGVMSGNTIYF
NA	TRBV11-3	TRBJ2-7	NA	TGTGCCAGCAGCCCGATCAGGCACGAGCAGTACTTC	CASSPIRHEQYF
NA	TRBV9	TRBJ2-3	NA	TGTGCCAGCAGCGGGGAGAGAGAGGATAGCACAGATACGCAGTATTTT	CASSGEREDSTDTQYF
NA	TRBV2	TRBJ1-6	TRBD1	TGTGCCAGCAGTGATCTTGGGACAGGGAATAATTCACCCCTCCACTTT	CASSDLGTGNNSPLHF
once	TRBV28	TRBJ1-5	TRBD1	TGTGCCAGCAGGGGGACAGCAAGACGGCCCCAGCATTTT	CASRGTARRPQHF
NA	TRBV25-1	TRBJ1-6	NA	TGTGCCAGCAGTGAATCGACAGGATACTCCTATAATTCACCCCTCCACTTT	CASSESTGYSYNSPLHF
NA	TRBV4-1	TRBJ2-7	NA	TGCGCCAGCAGCCCACAAGTTACCCCCTACGAGCAGTACTTC	CASSPQVTPYEQYF
NA	TRBV19	TRBJ2-5	TRBD2	TGTGCCAGTAGTATCCTAGCGGGAGAAGTGGGGGAGACCCAGTACTTC	CASSILAGEVGETQYF
medium-sized	TRBV2	TRBJ2-1	NA	TGTGCCAGCAGTGTCCAGGAATACAATGAGCAGTTCTTC	CASSVQEYNEQFF
once	TRBV5-6	TRBJ1-1	NA	TGTGCCAGCAGCTTCAAGGGAGGGGCTGTGGCTTTCTTT	CASSFKGGAVAFF
NA	TRBV7-9	TRBJ1-2	NA	TGTGCCAGCAGCTTAGGACAGCTTAACACCTTC	CASSLGQLNTF
NA	TRBV19	TRBJ2-4	TRBD2	TGTGCCAGTAGCCCTGGGACCGGGAGGGACATTCAGTACTTC	CASSPGTGRDIQYF
many	TRBV18	TRBJ1-3	NA	TGTGCCAGCTCACCCCCCCCACAGGGTGCAAACACCATATATTTT	CASSPPPQGANTIYF
NA	TRBV5-6	TRBJ2-7	NA	TGTGCCAGCAGCTGGCAGACCTACGAGCAGTACTTC	CASSWQTYEQYF
NA	TRBV9	TRBJ1-1	NA	TGTGCCAGCAGCGTAGGACAGCATTCTGAAGCTTTCTTT	CASSVGQHSEAFF
NA	TRBV24-1	TRBJ2-1	TRBD2	TGTGCCACCAGTCATTATAGCGGGCCGGGTAGGAATGAGCAGTTCTTC	CATSHYSGPGRNEQFF
once	TRBV11-2	TRBJ1-1	TRBD1	TGTGCCAGCAGCCAAAACAGGGGGACTGAAGCTTTCTTT	CASSQNRGTEAFF
NA	TRBV9	TRBJ2-7	TRBD1	TGTGCCAGCAGCGTGGAGGGGACAGGGGCTTACGAGCAGTACTTC	CASSVEGTGAYEQYF
NA	TRBV2	TRBJ2-1	TRBD2	TGTGCCAGCAGGGGGACTAGCGGGAGGGCCAGAGATGAGCAGTTCTTC	CASRGTSGRARDEQFF
NA	TRBV30	TRBJ2-3	TRBD1	TGTGCCTGGAGTGTATCAGGGGGCGGTGCAGATACGCAGTATTTT	CAWSVSGGGADTQYF
NA	TRBV6-6	TRBJ2-2	TRBD2	TGTGCCAGCCTCCACACTAGCGCCACCGGGGAGCTGTTTTTT	CASLHTSATGELFF
NA	TRBV6-6	TRBJ1-2	NA	TGTGCCAGCAGTTACCAACAGGGAGCGAGTGCCTATGGCTACACCTTC	CASSYQQGASAYGYTF
few	TRBV19	TRBJ1-6	NA	TGTGCCAGTAGTATAGCCGGACAGTCAAGCTATAATTCACCCCTCCACTTT	CASSIAGQSSYNSPLHF
few	TRBV3-1/TRBV3-2	TRBJ2-7	NA	TGTGCCAGCAGCCATTCTAGACCCTACGAGCAGTACTTC	CASSHSRPYEQYF
NA	TRBV9	TRBJ2-3	TRBD2	TGTGCCAGCAGCGTAGCGGGGGGTGGGGATACGCAGTATTTT	CASSVAGGGDTQYF
NA	TRBV6-1	TRBJ1-1	NA	TGTGCCAGCAGTGAAGCGTCCAAGAACACTGAAGCTTTCTTT	CASSEASKNTEAFF
NA	TRBV6-5	TRBJ1-1	TRBD1	TGTGCCAGCGGGGGACAGGCGTTCGCTGAAGCTTTCTTT	CASGGQAFAEAFF
NA	TRBV2	TRBJ2-1	NA	TGTGCCAGCAGCCTGACAGGCGGCAATGAGCAGTTCTTC	CASSLTGGNEQFF
medium-sized	TRBV30	TRBJ1-3	NA	TGTGCCTGGAGTGCTCCCCCTGGAAACACCATATATTTT	CAWSAPPGNTIYF
NA	TRBV18	TRBJ2-4	NA	TGTGCCAGCTCACCAGCACTAGCCAAAAACATTCAGTACTTC	CASSPALAKNIQYF
NA	TRBV7-9	TRBJ2-2	NA	TGTGCCAGCAGCCCCCGGGACTTCAACACCGGGGAGCTGTTTTTT	CASSPRDFNTGELFF
NA	TRBV7-9	TRBJ2-2	NA	TGTGCCAGCAGCGGGACACCGAACACCGGGGAGCTGTTTTTT	CASSGTPNTGELFF
NA	TRBV7-9	TRBJ2-7	NA	TGTGCCAGCAGCTTACAGTCATCCTACGAGCAGTACTTC	CASSLQSSYEQYF